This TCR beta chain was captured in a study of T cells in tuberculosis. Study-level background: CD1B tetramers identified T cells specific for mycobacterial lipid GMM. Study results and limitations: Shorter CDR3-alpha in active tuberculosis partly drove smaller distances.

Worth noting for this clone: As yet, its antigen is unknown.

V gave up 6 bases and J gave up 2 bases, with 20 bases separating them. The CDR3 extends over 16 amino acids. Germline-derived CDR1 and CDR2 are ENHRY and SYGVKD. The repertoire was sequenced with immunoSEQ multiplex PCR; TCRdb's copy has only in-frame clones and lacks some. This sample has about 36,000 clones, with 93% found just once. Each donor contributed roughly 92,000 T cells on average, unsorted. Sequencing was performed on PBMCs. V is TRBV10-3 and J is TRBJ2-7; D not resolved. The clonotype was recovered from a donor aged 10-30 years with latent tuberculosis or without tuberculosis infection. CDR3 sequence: CAIRPQRGQITYEQYF. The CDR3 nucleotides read TGTGCCATCAGACCCCAAAGAGGTCAGATAACCTACGAGCAGTACTTC.